This is a list of T cell receptor beta chains from one sample in a study of blood T cell repertoires in COVID-19. Using immunoSEQ multiplex PCR, the repertoire was profiled, and TCRdb retains in-frame clones only, with some absent. The table shows 57,000 or so clones, with about 70% occurring only once. Sequenced input: peripheral blood. These receptor sequences come from a man aged 50 to 60 with active or convalescent COVID-19. CDR3s include the opening cysteine and the closing phenylalanine or tryptophan. The D gene is left open where the match is weak.

V	D	J	CDR3	DNA
TRBV7-2	TRBD2	TRBJ2-5	CASSSGTSRETQYF	TGTGCCAGCAGCTCCGGGACTAGCCGGGAGACCCAGTACTTC
TRBV29-1	TRBD1	TRBJ1-2	CSAKTGSYGYTF	TGCAGCGCAAAGACAGGGAGTTATGGCTACACCTTC
TRBV7-9	TRBD1	TRBJ1-2	CASSLSAGGLYGYTF	TGTGCCAGCAGCTTATCGGCAGGGGGGCTCTATGGCTACACCTTC
TRBV10-2	TRBD2	TRBJ2-1	CASNDPPGTSGPGEQFF	TGCGCCAGCAACGACCCGCCCGGGACTAGCGGACCTGGTGAGCAGTTCTTC
TRBV19	TRBD1	TRBJ2-1	CASSMSIRDRDYNEQFF	TGTGCCAGTAGTATGTCAATCCGGGACAGGGATTACAATGAGCAGTTCTTC
TRBV18	-	TRBJ2-1	CATWDTFKGDNEQFF	TGTGCCACCTGGGACACCTTTAAGGGGGACAATGAGCAGTTCTTC
TRBV7-9	TRBD2	TRBJ2-1	CASSLMRGGRNEQFF	TGTGCCAGCAGCTTAATGCGGGGGGGCCGAAATGAGCAGTTCTTC
TRBV3-1/TRBV3-2	TRBD1	TRBJ1-2	CASSPGGGYGYTF	TGTGCCAGCAGTCCAGGGGGCGGCTATGGCTACACCTTC
TRBV18	TRBD1	TRBJ2-7	CASSSGTGAYEQYF	TGTGCCAGCTCATCCGGGACAGGGGCGTACGAGCAGTACTTC
TRBV28	TRBD2	TRBJ2-7	CASSRGGGYEQYF	TGTGCCAGCAGTCGCGGGGGGGGGTACGAGCAGTACTTC
TRBV5-5	-	TRBJ1-5	CASSPRDSLMGQPQHF	TGTGCCAGCAGCCCCCGGGACTCCTTAATGGGTCAGCCCCAGCATTTT
TRBV19	TRBD1	TRBJ1-5	CASTRDRGVDQPQHF	TGTGCCAGTACCCGGGACAGGGGAGTCGATCAGCCCCAGCATTTT
TRBV9	-	TRBJ1-2	CASSVPGETGGYTF	TGTGCCAGCAGCGTCCCCGGGGAGACGGGTGGCTACACCTTC
TRBV7-9	-	TRBJ2-5	CASSLLGREETQYF	TGTGCCAGCAGCTTATTGGGGAGAGAAGAGACCCAGTACTTC
TRBV14	-	TRBJ1-4	CASSHFRAGEDEKLFF	TGTGCCAGCAGCCATTTCCGCGCGGGGGAGGATGAAAAACTGTTTTTT